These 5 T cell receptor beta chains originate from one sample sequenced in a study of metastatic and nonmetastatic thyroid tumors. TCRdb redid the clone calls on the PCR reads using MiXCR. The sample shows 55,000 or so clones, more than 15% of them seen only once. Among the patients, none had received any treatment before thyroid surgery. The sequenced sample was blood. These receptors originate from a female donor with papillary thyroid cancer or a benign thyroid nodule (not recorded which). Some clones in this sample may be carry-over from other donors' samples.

In nucleotides, the CDR3 is TGCGCCAGCAGCCTGACGGGAGGGAACTATGGCTACACCTTC. Its protein product is CASSLTGGNYGYTF. The chain joins TRBV5-1 to TRBJ1-2; D remains ambiguous. Per germline, CDR1 SGHRS and CDR2 YFSETQ. This CDR3 contains 14 residues. V was cut by 4 bases and J by 2 bases, with 12 bases left in between.

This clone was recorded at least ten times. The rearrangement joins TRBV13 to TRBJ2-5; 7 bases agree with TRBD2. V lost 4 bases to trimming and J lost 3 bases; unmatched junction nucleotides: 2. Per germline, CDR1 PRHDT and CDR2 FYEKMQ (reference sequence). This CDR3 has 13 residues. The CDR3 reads CASSSRGEETQYF. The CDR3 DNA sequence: TGTGCCAGCAGCTCCCGGGGGGAAGAGACCCAGTACTTC.

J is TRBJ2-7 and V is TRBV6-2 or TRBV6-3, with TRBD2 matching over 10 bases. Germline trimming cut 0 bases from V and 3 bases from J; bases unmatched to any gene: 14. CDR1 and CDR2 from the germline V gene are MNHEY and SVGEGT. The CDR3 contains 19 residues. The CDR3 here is CASSYSERLAGEVGYEQYF. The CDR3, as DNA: TGTGCCAGCAGTTACTCAGAAAGACTAGCGGGCGAGGTAGGCTACGAGCAGTACTTC.

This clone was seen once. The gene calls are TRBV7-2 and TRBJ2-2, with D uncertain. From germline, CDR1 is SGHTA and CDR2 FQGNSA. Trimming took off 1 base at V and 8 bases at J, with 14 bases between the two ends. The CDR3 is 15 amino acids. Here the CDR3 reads CASSLVGTSTGELFF. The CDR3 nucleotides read TGTGCCAGCAGCTTAGTCGGCACGTCTACAGGGGAGCTGTTTTTT.

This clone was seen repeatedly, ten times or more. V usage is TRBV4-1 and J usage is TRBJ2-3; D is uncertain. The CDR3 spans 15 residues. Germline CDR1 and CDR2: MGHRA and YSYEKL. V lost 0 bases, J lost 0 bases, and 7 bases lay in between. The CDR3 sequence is CASSQDWLSTDTQYF. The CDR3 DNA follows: TGCGCCAGCAGCCAAGATTGGCTAAGCACAGATACGCAGTATTTT.